Following are 31 T cell receptor beta chains from one sample sequenced in a study of blood T cell repertoires in COVID-19. The table came from immunoSEQ multiplex PCR; TCRdb's copy has only in-frame clones and leaves some out. Of about 46,000 clones listed, 80% to 90% were seen once; the top ten hold roughly 6%. The sample consisted of peripheral blood. The source of these receptors is a woman of 80 years or more with acute or convalescent COVID-19.

This sequence joins TRBV19 and TRBJ1-6; 9 bases line up with TRBD1. The CDR3 extends over 15 amino acids. In germline, CDR1 is LNHDA, CDR2 SQIVND (reference sequence). The junction had 9 bases not matched to a gene; V was cut back by 7 bases and J by 8 bases. The CDR3 region is CASKRDRDAYSPLHF. CDR3 nucleotides: TGTGCCAGTAAAAGGGACAGGGATGCTTATTCACCCCTCCACTTT.

The chain links TRBV27 to TRBJ1-2; 7 bases are a match to TRBD1. The CDR3 has 12 residues. Per germline, CDR1 MNHEY and CDR2 SMNVEV (reference sequence). The J segment lost 8 bases and the V segment lost 4 bases, leaving 4 bases of the junction unmatched. CDR3 sequence reads: CASSYRGLGYTF. The CDR3 nucleotides are TGTGCCAGCAGTTATAGGGGGCTCGGCTACACCTTC.

This clone has just one count. The chain joins TRBV6-5 to TRBJ1-1; D is unresolved. CDR1 is MNHEY and CDR2 is SVGAGI in the germline V gene. The CDR3 is 15 amino acids. Trimming took off 5 bases at V and 5 bases at J, with 18 bases between the two ends. CDR3 nucleotides: TGTGCCAGCAGTCCACCCCCGGAGGGAGGGACTGAAGCTTTCTTT. Translated, it gives CASSPPPEGGTEAFF.

This sequence joins TRBV11-2 and TRBJ1-6; possible D gene TRBD1, 6 bases. Germline loops: CDR1 SGHAT, CDR2 FQNNGV. CDR3 size: 15 residues. V lost 1 base and J 10 bases, leaving 14 bases between the germline ends. In nucleotides, the CDR3 is TGTGCCAGCAGCTTAGTTTCAGGGGCGTACTCACCCCTCCACTTT. Residues: CASSLVSGAYSPLHF.

This chain joins TRBV18 and TRBJ2-7, with 8 nucleotides matching TRBD2. Germline CDR1 and CDR2: KGHSH and LQKENI. The CDR3 consists of 15 residues. The V gene end was trimmed by 3 bases and the J gene end by 4 bases; junction bases not matched to a gene: 8. The CDR3 sequence: CASSPFGGESYEQYF. CDR3 coding DNA: TGTGCCAGCTCACCGTTCGGGGGGGAGAGTTACGAGCAGTACTTC.

V is TRBV29-1 and J is TRBJ1-1; D unclear. Trimming left V 7 bases short and J 3 bases short, with 9 bases between. CDR1 is SQVTM, CDR2 ANQGSEA, per germline. The CDR3 covers 11 residues. The CDR3 loop is CSANGYTEAFF. In DNA form, the CDR3 reads TGCAGCGCCAACGGGTACACTGAAGCTTTCTTT. Full variable domain (rest looked up from reference TRBV29-1 and TRBJ1-1): SAVISQKPSRDICQRGTSLTIQCQVDSQVTMMFWYRQQPGQSLTLIATANQGSEATYESGFVIDKFPISRPNLTFSTLTVSNMSPEDSSIYLCSANGYTEAFFGQGTRLTVV.

V usage is TRBV19 and J usage is TRBJ2-5; 12 bases fit TRBD2. With 7 bases clipped from V and 2 bases from J, the junction kept 5 bases outside the gene matches. In germline, CDR1 is LNHDA, CDR2 SQIVND (reference sequence). This CDR3 contains 15 residues. CDR3 loop: CASTATSGRQETQYF. In nucleotides, the CDR3 is TGTGCCAGTACCGCGACTAGCGGGAGACAAGAGACCCAGTACTTC.

The rearrangement uses TRBV10-1 and TRBJ2-1, with 8 bases aligning to TRBD1. The CDR3 consists of 16 residues. V gave up 0 bases and J gave up 2 bases; unmatched junction bases: 3. CDR1 and CDR2 from the germline V gene are WNHNN and SYGVQD (reference sequence). CDR3 nucleotides: TGCGCCAGCAGTGAGTCGCAACAGGGGGCCTACAATGAGCAGTTCTTC. This codes for CASSESQQGAYNEQFF.

V usage is TRBV5-8 and J usage is TRBJ2-3, with 9 bases fitting TRBD1. CDR1 and CDR2 (germline): SGHTS, YDEGEE. Losses at the gene ends were 0 bases for V and 4 bases for J; bases not matched to a gene: 0. This CDR3 is built from 14 residues. CDR3 DNA: TGTGCCAGCAGCTTGGGACAGGGGGCAGATACGCAGTATTTT. Protein product: CASSLGQGADTQYF.

The V gene is TRBV10-2, the J gene TRBJ1-1; 9 bases line up with TRBD1. The V gene's germline CDR1 is WSHSY and CDR2 SAAADI. The CDR3 has 13 residues. With V trimmed by 8 bases and J by 2 bases, 3 bases remained unmatched. This chain's CDR3 is CASRDRANTEAFF. Here the CDR3 DNA reads TGCGCCAGCCGGGACAGGGCCAACACTGAAGCTTTCTTT.

This clone was observed a few times. The CDR3 here is CASSFTGGAGMNTEAFF. Here the CDR3 DNA reads TGCGCCAGCAGCTTTACGGGGGGCGCCGGCATGAACACTGAAGCTTTCTTT. The genes are TRBV5-1 and TRBJ1-1, with TRBD1 as a possible D gene (6 bases). The V and J ends lost 2 bases and 0 bases respectively, with 17 bases between them. This CDR3 has 17 residues. Germline-derived CDR1 and CDR2 are SGHRS and YFSETQ.

V usage is TRBV6-1 and J usage is TRBJ1-2; D not resolved. CDR1 and CDR2 (germline): MNHNS, SASEGT. Trimming removed 2 bases at V and 2 bases at J, with 3 bases between. CDR3 length: 12 amino acids. For the CDR3, the DNA is TGTGCCAGCAGTGAACAGAACTATGGCTACACCTTC. Translated: CASSEQNYGYTF.

The chain is built from TRBV7-9 and TRBJ1-5, with D maybe TRBD1 (6 bases). CDR1 is SEHNR, CDR2 FQNEAQ, per germline (reference sequence). Trimming took 5 bases from V and 0 from J, leaving 8 bases between them. CDR3 length: 14 amino acids. CDR3 in DNA: TGTGCCAGCAGCCAGGGGAATAGCAATCAGCCCCAGCATTTT. This encodes CASSQGNSNQPQHF. The full variable domain, in which reference TRBV7-9 and TRBJ1-5 provide the parts outside the CDR3, is DTGVSQNPRHKITKRGQNVTFRCDPISEHNRLYWYRQTLGQGPEFLTYFQNEAQLEKSRLLSDRFSAERPKGSFSTLEIQRTEQGDSAMYLCASSQGNSNQPQHFGDGTRLSIL.

The rearrangement uses TRBV27 and TRBJ2-1; maybe TRBD2 (5 bases). The length of the CDR3 is 10 residues. Germline V lookup: CDR1 MNHEY, CDR2 SMNVEV (reference sequence). The V end was cut by 6 bases, the J end by 10 bases, with 7 bases between. The CDR3 here is CASRGVEQFF. CDR3 coding DNA: TGTGCCAGCAGGGGAGTGGAGCAGTTCTTC.

The chain uses TRBV7-2 and TRBJ1-5, with D tentatively TRBD1 (5 bases). This CDR3 contains 15 residues. V lost 3 bases and J 2 bases, leaving 11 bases between the germline ends. CDR1 and CDR2 from the germline V gene are SGHTA and FQGNSA. The chain's CDR3 is CASSLGLNGNQPQHF. The CDR3 DNA reads as TGTGCCAGCAGCTTGGGACTAAACGGCAATCAGCCCCAGCATTTT.

The V call is TRBV7-9, the J call TRBJ1-1; no definite D call. The CDR3 runs to 11 residues. The germline V gene has CDR1 SEHNR and CDR2 FQNEAQ (reference sequence). The V end was cut by 0 bases, the J end by 12 bases, with 8 bases between. For the CDR3, the DNA is TGTGCCAGCAGCTTAGCCGAGGATACTTTCTTT. Translating it yields CASSLAEDTFF.

V usage is TRBV12-3 or TRBV12-4 and J usage is TRBJ1-6; D is unclear. This CDR3 contains 13 residues. V was clipped by 5 bases and J by 8 bases, with 10 bases between them. Written as DNA, the CDR3 is TGTGCCAGCAGTCCTCGACACCATTCACCCCTCCACTTT. Protein sequence: CASSPRHHSPLHF.

The chain joins TRBV6-5 to TRBJ1-1; no reliable D call. The germline V gene has CDR1 MNHEY and CDR2 SVGAGI. The CDR3 length is 14 residues. Between the trimmed V and J ends, which lost 2 bases and 5 bases, there was a span of 12 bases. The CDR3 DNA is TGTGCCAGCAGTTACAACGGAGGAGATACTGAAGCTTTCTTT. Its translation is CASSYNGGDTEAFF.

The genes are TRBV3-1 (or the pseudogene TRBV3-2) and TRBJ1-3; tentatively, D is TRBD1 (5 bases). The CDR3 is 14 amino acids. The V end lost 1 base, the J end lost 8 bases, and 12 bases lay between the germline ends. Germline CDR1 is LGHDT and CDR2 is YNNKEL (reference sequence). CDR3 residues: CASSQGLRVYTIYF. The CDR3 DNA is TGTGCCAGCAGCCAAGGTCTCAGGGTGTACACCATATATTTT.

The genes are TRBV10-3 and TRBJ1-1; 9 bases align to TRBD1. V was pared by 10 bases and J by 6 bases, with 6 bases of the junction left unmatched. CDR1 is ENHRY, CDR2 SYGVKD, per germline. This CDR3 contains 12 residues. CDR3 in amino acids: CATKQGASEAFF. In nucleotides, the CDR3 is TGTGCCACCAAACAGGGGGCTTCTGAAGCTTTCTTT.

This rearrangement joins TRBV6-5 to TRBJ2-7; D may be TRBD2 (7 bases). CDR3 length: 13 amino acids. Looked up from germline, CDR1 is MNHEY and CDR2 is SVGAGI. V lost 11 bases to trimming and J lost 1 base, with 15 bases between them. CDR3: CAGGRGPSYEQYF. The CDR3 DNA sequence: TGTGCCGGGGGGCGGGGGCCATCCTACGAGCAGTACTTC.

CDR3 in DNA: TGCAGCGTAGTACAGGGCGCCCCCACAGATACGCAGTATTTT. Amino acids: CSVVQGAPTDTQYF. This sequence joins TRBV29-1 and TRBJ2-3; D possibly corresponds to TRBD1 (6 bases). The CDR3 is 14 amino acids. Trimming removed 6 bases at V and 2 bases at J, with 15 bases between. Germline V gives CDR1 SQVTM, CDR2 ANQGSEA.

The genes are TRBV11-2 and TRBJ1-5; 7 bases are shared with TRBD1. This CDR3 contains 15 residues. The V gene's germline CDR1 is SGHAT and CDR2 FQNNGV. V was pared by 5 bases and J by 1 base, with 5 bases of the junction left unmatched. CDR3 loop: CASSTDRVSNQPQHF. CDR3 coding DNA: TGTGCCAGCAGCACCGACAGGGTCAGCAATCAGCCCCAGCATTTT. Using reference TRBV11-2 and TRBJ1-5 for the parts outside the CDR3, the full variable domain is EAGVAQSPRYKIIEKRQSVAFWCNPISGHATLYWYQQILGQGPKLLIQFQNNGVVDDSQLPKDRFSAERLKGVDSTLKIQPAKLEDSAVYLCASSTDRVSNQPQHFGDGTRLSIL.

V and J are TRBV2 and TRBJ1-2, with D possibly being TRBD1 (5 bases). CDR1 and CDR2 from the germline V gene are SNHLY and FYNNEI. The CDR3 runs to 11 residues. V dropped 9 bases and J dropped 8 bases, with 13 bases sitting between them. CDR3 DNA sequence: TGTGCCAGAAACTGGGACTTCGGCTACACCTTC. Amino acid sequence: CARNWDFGYTF.

The chain has TRBV10-1 and TRBJ1-1; the match to TRBD1 covers 7 bases. CDR1 WNHNN and CDR2 SYGVQD come from the germline V gene (reference sequence). Trimming at V came to 6 bases and at J to 10 bases, leaving 11 bases not matched to a gene. The CDR3 runs to 13 residues. Here the CDR3 DNA reads TGCGCCAGCAGCCCGACAGGGTGGAGAGGAGCTTTCTTT. Protein sequence: CASSPTGWRGAFF.

In nucleotides, the CDR3 is TGTGCCTGGAGTGGGGCAGGGGGTTGGGAAGCTTTCTTT. Its protein product is CAWSGAGGWEAFF. The genes are TRBV30 and TRBJ1-1; 7 nucleotides line up with TRBD1. CDR3 length: 13 amino acids. V lost 1 base to trimming and J lost 8 bases; unmatched junction nucleotides: 7. Germline CDR1 reads GTSNPN; CDR2 reads SVGIG (reference sequence).

This chain uses TRBV7-9 with TRBJ1-4; TRBD1 is a possible D gene (6 bases). V was clipped by 1 base and J by 6 bases, with 21 bases between them. CDR1 is SEHNR and CDR2 is FQNEAQ in the germline V gene (reference sequence). The CDR3 consists of 18 residues. The CDR3 loop is CASSLVWDTLPQDEKLFF. Here the CDR3 DNA reads TGTGCCAGCAGCTTAGTATGGGACACCCTGCCGCAAGATGAAAAACTGTTTTTT. Drawing the rest from reference TRBV7-9 and TRBJ1-4, the complete variable domain is DTGVSQNPRHKITKRGQNVTFRCDPISEHNRLYWYRQTLGQGPEFLTYFQNEAQLEKSRLLSDRFSAERPKGSFSTLEIQRTEQGDSAMYLCASSLVWDTLPQDEKLFFGSGTQLSVL.

The chain uses TRBV19 and TRBJ1-1; weak D call: TRBD1 (5 bases). This CDR3 has 14 residues. With 1 base removed from V and 1 base from J, the gap between germline ends came to 7 bases. The germline CDR1 and CDR2 sequences are LNHDA and SQIVND (reference sequence). CDR3 protein: CASSIGRANTEAFF. The CDR3 DNA reads TGTGCCAGTAGTATAGGCAGGGCGAACACTGAAGCTTTCTTT.

This clone turned up a few times. This rearrangement joins TRBV27 to TRBJ1-1, with a possible D match to TRBD1 (6 bases). In germline, CDR1 is MNHEY, CDR2 SMNVEV (reference sequence). The CDR3 is made up of 16 amino acids. Trimming shortened V by 3 bases and J by 2 bases, and 16 bases separated the two germline ends. The CDR3 reads CASSFRGVWGNTEAFF. CDR3 DNA sequence: TGTGCCAGCAGTTTCAGGGGTGTCTGGGGTAACACTGAAGCTTTCTTT.

The chain couples TRBV6-1 to TRBJ1-3, with D unresolved. V was trimmed by 3 bases and J by 9 bases, leaving 12 bases between them. CDR3 length equals 13 residues. The germline V gene has CDR1 MNHNS and CDR2 SASEGT. The CDR3 bases are TGTGCCAGCAGTGATTCAGAGGTTACCACCATATATTTT. Translating gives CASSDSEVTTIYF.

On this clone: The junction departs from germline at one end; a sequencing error may be responsible. J is TRBJ2-7 and V is TRBV4-1, with D possibly TRBD2 on 5 matching bases. CDR3 size: 14 residues. Per germline, CDR1 MGHRA and CDR2 YSYEKL. CDR3 DNA: TGCGCCAGCAGACAAGGGCCGGGGAGATACGAGCAGTACTTC. It translates to CASRQGPGRYEQYF.